The 23 T cell receptor beta chains presented below share a single source sample, sequenced in a study of blood T cells in healthy people across ages. A sample-barcoded 5' primer and a J-beta primer mix were used in a second PCR of about 7 to 12 cycles. Each CDR3 protein gets one entry after TCRdb re-called the 5' RACE reads with MiXCR. The sample lists approximately 580,000 distinct CDR3 sequences; around 24% were seen once. These same data were also listed under a study on T cells of mothers and their children.

The sample taken for sequencing was blood. These receptors all come from a boy aged 5-17 years in good health.

This clonotype has only a few counts. The chain combines TRBV20-1 with TRBJ2-3; tentatively, D is TRBD2 (6 bases). The ends were cut back, 5 bases at V and 2 bases at J, with 23 bases in the middle. Germline V gives CDR1 DFQATT, CDR2 SNEGSKA (reference sequence). The CDR3 consists of 17 residues. The CDR3 here is CSAERGQKDYATDTQYF. The CDR3 nucleotides read TGCAGTGCTGAGAGAGGTCAGAAGGACTATGCCACAGATACGCAGTATTTT.

The CDR3: CASRENLGYGYTF. CDR3 nucleotides: TGTGCCAGCAGAGAAAATCTTGGGTATGGCTACACCTTC. The gene calls are TRBV7-2 and TRBJ1-2; D unclear. Germline V gives CDR1 SGHTA, CDR2 FQGNSA. The length of the CDR3 is 13 residues. The germline V and J ends were trimmed by 6 bases and 5 bases, with 13 bases remaining between them.

The chain uses TRBV28 and TRBJ2-1, with 12 positions matching TRBD1. The CDR3 runs 16 residues. With V trimmed by 5 bases and J by 7 bases, 9 bases remained unmatched. The germline V gene encodes CDR1 MDHEN and CDR2 SYDVKM. This chain's CDR3 is CASSILRDRGQNEQFF. CDR3 nucleotide sequence: TGTGCCAGCAGTATACTCCGGGACAGGGGGCAGAATGAGCAGTTCTTC.

The chain is built from TRBV7-8 and TRBJ2-3, with TRBD2 matching 10 bases. Per the germline V gene, CDR1 is SGHVS and CDR2 is FQNEAQ. There are 16 residues in the CDR3. V lost 4 bases, J lost 3 bases, and 7 bases stayed unmatched. In DNA, the CDR3 is TGTGCCAGCAGCTCTCAGCGGGAGGGAGGTACAGATACGCAGTATTTT. Translation gives CASSSQREGGTDTQYF.

This clonotype occurred a few times. V is TRBV4-2 and J is TRBJ1-2; D is ambiguous. Germline V lookup: CDR1 LGHNA, CDR2 YNFKEQ. With 1 base removed from V and 4 bases from J, the gap between germline ends came to 10 bases. The CDR3 is 14 amino acids. CDR3 nucleotide sequence: TGTGCCAGCAGCCAAGGACTGCAGACCTATGGCTACACCTTC. It yields the protein CASSQGLQTYGYTF.

This chain joins TRBV13 and TRBJ2-4; TRBD2 aligns across 9 bases. V lost 6 bases and J lost 2; bases outside the gene matches: 14. CDR3 length: 18 residues. In germline, CDR1 is PRHDT, CDR2 FYEKMQ (reference sequence). The DNA of the CDR3 is TGTGCCAGCAGGCGCGGGAGGGCCAATTCCCTTACCAAAAACATTCAGTACTTC. Protein sequence: CASRRGRANSLTKNIQYF.

Ten or more counts support this clonotype. The chain links TRBV4-2 to TRBJ2-6; weak D call: TRBD2 (5 bases). The CDR3 totals 16 residues. Deletions cut 1 base from V and 0 bases from J, with 7 bases between. Germline-derived CDR1 and CDR2 are LGHNA and YNFKEQ. The CDR3 region is CASSQVRASGANVLTF. The CDR3 nucleotides read TGTGCCAGCAGCCAAGTGAGGGCCTCTGGGGCCAACGTCCTGACTTTC.

The gene calls are TRBV28 and TRBJ2-5; D not resolved. Germline CDR1 is MDHEN and CDR2 is SYDVKM. The CDR3 spans 15 residues. V lost 0 bases to trimming and J lost 2 bases, with 10 bases between them. The CDR3 sequence is CASSLWGRNQETQYF. The CDR3 DNA is TGTGCCAGCAGTTTATGGGGCAGGAATCAAGAGACCCAGTACTTC.

This clonotype was detected only a few times. The J gene is TRBJ2-5, the V gene TRBV5-5; tentatively, D is TRBD1 (5 bases). The J call is in doubt because the DNA end fits TRBJ2-1 better. The germline CDR1 and CDR2 sequences are SGHKS and YYEKEE (reference sequence). The CDR3 runs to 13 residues. CDR3 sequence: CASSFSQGTEQFF. The CDR3 DNA sequence: TGTGCCAGCAGCTTTAGCCAGGGTACTGAGCAGTTCTTC.

The J gene is TRBJ2-1, the V gene TRBV20-1; 9 nucleotides match TRBD1. Germline V gene lookup returns CDR1 DFQATT and CDR2 SNEGSKA (reference sequence). V was pared by 4 bases and J by 0 bases, with 16 bases of the junction left unmatched. This CDR3 region has 19 residues. The CDR3 DNA reads as TGCAGTGCTATGGGAGAAGGGGGGGACAGGGCCACCTCCTACAATGAGCAGTTCTTC. Protein product: CSAMGEGGDRATSYNEQFF.

The chain is built from TRBV4-1 and TRBJ2-1; the match to TRBD2 covers 9 bases. Looked up from germline, CDR1 is MGHRA and CDR2 is YSYEKL. There are 16 residues in the CDR3. V trimming: 0 bases; J trimming: 3 bases; junction bases outside the gene matches: 3. CDR3 sequence (DNA): TGCGCCAGCAGCCAAGATGTAGCGGGAGTCTACAATGAGCAGTTCTTC. Amino acid sequence: CASSQDVAGVYNEQFF.

The V call is TRBV5-1, the J call TRBJ1-4, with D perhaps TRBD1 (5 bases). From germline, CDR1 is SGHRS and CDR2 YFSETQ. The CDR3 loop spans 15 amino acids. Trimming took off 0 bases at V and 15 bases at J, with 21 bases between the two ends. The CDR3 spells CASSLETETKKVVFF. CDR3 nucleotide sequence: TGCGCCAGCAGCTTGGAGACAGAAACAAAGAAAGTGGTGTTTTTT.

The count of this clonotype is one. This rearrangement joins TRBV19 to TRBJ2-5; TRBD2 might be the D (6 bases). The CDR3 totals 13 residues. Germline V gene lookup returns CDR1 LNHDA and CDR2 SQIVND (reference sequence). With 5 bases removed from V and 9 bases from J, the gap between germline ends came to 16 bases. The CDR3 nucleotides read TGTGCCAGTAGTCAAAGGTCGGGGGACCCCCAGTACTTC. Translation: CASSQRSGDPQYF.

This clonotype showed up many times. V gene TRBV7-2 combines with J gene TRBJ1-4; 10 bases fit TRBD1. Germline V gives CDR1 SGHTA, CDR2 FQGNSA. The J segment lost 8 bases and the V segment lost 5 bases, leaving 2 bases of the junction unmatched. The CDR3 length is 13 residues. The CDR3 sequence is CASSPTGGEKLFF. CDR3 DNA sequence: TGTGCCAGCAGCCCGACAGGGGGCGAAAAACTGTTTTTT.

A word on this clonotype: This may arise from a read error, as a much more abundant clone is one base away. V and J are TRBV4-3 and TRBJ1-2; D is perhaps TRBD1 (5 bases). This CDR3 region has 14 residues. Germline assignment: CDR1 LGHNA and CDR2 YSLEER. Trimming cost V 0 bases and J 6 bases, with 11 bases left between them. CDR3 sequence: CASSQEPGTHGYTF. The DNA for the CDR3 is TGCGCCAGCAGCCAAGAGCCGGGGACCCATGGCTACACCTTC.

The DNA of the CDR3 is TGTGCCACCGGGACTAGCGTAGACAATGAGCAGTTCTTC. It specifies CATGTSVDNEQFF. This chain links TRBV19 with TRBJ2-1; 10 bases align to TRBD2. J lost 5 bases, V lost 10 bases, and 5 bases had no gene match. Germline loops: CDR1 LNHDA, CDR2 SQIVND (reference sequence). The CDR3 consists of 13 residues.

This clonotype was seen more than once but under ten times. The chain is built from TRBV29-1 and TRBJ2-7; 14 bases line up with TRBD2. Trimming removed 3 bases from V and 3 bases from J; junction bases left unmatched: 19. This CDR3 region has 20 residues. Germline values: CDR1 SQVTM, CDR2 ANQGSEA. DNA of the CDR3: TGCAGCGTTGAGCGAGCCCCGAGGGTGACTAGCGGGAGGGGATTCTACGAGCAGTACTTC. The encoded protein is CSVERAPRVTSGRGFYEQYF.

This rearrangement joins TRBV7-3 to TRBJ2-5; D might be TRBD1 or TRBD2, each matching 5 bases. This CDR3 spans 13 amino acids. CDR1 SGHTA and CDR2 FQGTGA come from the germline V gene. V was trimmed by 3 bases and J by 5 bases, leaving 10 bases between them. CDR3 sequence: CASSFDWGETQYF. The DNA for the CDR3 is TGTGCCAGCAGCTTTGATTGGGGGGAGACCCAGTACTTC.

The V call is TRBV5-1, the J call TRBJ2-7; no reliable D call. V was shortened by 4 bases and J by 0 bases, with 11 bases between the two germline ends. This CDR3 is 14 amino acids long. Germline-derived CDR1 and CDR2 are SGHRS and YFSETQ. The CDR3 DNA reads as TGCGCCAGCAGCCTCCAGGCCAGCTCCTACGAGCAGTACTTC. Translating it yields CASSLQASSYEQYF.

In its sample, this clonotype was seen a few times. The gene calls are TRBV4-2 and TRBJ2-1, with TRBD1 matching over 10 bases. The germline V gene encodes CDR1 LGHNA and CDR2 YNFKEQ. There are 17 residues in the CDR3. The V and J ends lost 3 bases and 4 bases, in that order; junction bases with no gene match: 9. The chain's CDR3 is CASSHLRGDRGYNEQFF. In DNA, the CDR3 is TGTGCCAGCAGCCATCTCCGCGGGGACAGGGGTTACAATGAGCAGTTCTTC.

The V gene is TRBV5-5, the J gene TRBJ2-1; 7 bases fit TRBD2. The V and J ends lost 4 bases and 5 bases, in that order; junction bases with no gene match: 6. Looked up from germline, CDR1 is SGHKS and CDR2 is YYEKEE (reference sequence). The CDR3 has 14 amino acids. For the CDR3, the DNA is TGTGCCAGCAGCACCCGAGGGACTAACAATGAGCAGTTCTTC. Translating it yields CASSTRGTNNEQFF. The whole variable domain, filled in from reference TRBV5-5 and TRBJ2-1, reads DAGVTQSPTHLIKTRGQQVTLRCSPISGHKSVSWYQQVLGQGPQFIFQYYEKEERGRGNFPDRFSARQFPNYSSELNVNALLLGDSALYLCASSTRGTNNEQFFGPGTRLTVL.

V gene TRBV6-2 or TRBV6-3 combines with J gene TRBJ2-5; D remains unclear. In germline, CDR1 is MNHEY, CDR2 SVGEGT. The CDR3 length is 13 residues. V gave up 6 bases and J gave up 1 base, with 9 bases separating them. The CDR3 here is CASRRTGQETQYF. The DNA for the CDR3 is TGTGCCAGCAGGAGGACCGGCCAAGAGACCCAGTACTTC.

This clonotype was observed a few times. The V gene is TRBV20-1, the J gene TRBJ1-6; D might be TRBD1 (6 bases). CDR3 length: 14 residues. The V end was cut by 4 bases, the J end by 7 bases, with 14 bases between. CDR1 is DFQATT and CDR2 is SNEGSKA in the germline V gene (reference sequence). In DNA, the CDR3 is TGCAGTGCTAAAAACACAGGGAGAAATTCACCCCTCCACTTT. Its protein product is CSAKNTGRNSPLHF.